Only one count was recorded for the clone carrying this T cell receptor beta chain. The data originate from a study of blood T cell repertoires in COVID-19. The CDR3 consists of 15 residues. V was clipped by 2 bases and J by 4 bases, with 11 bases between them. Germline V gene sequence: CDR1 MRHNA, CDR2 SNTAGT. Measured with immunoSEQ multiplex PCR; TCRdb has only the in-frame clones, and not every one. Here the sample spans more than 350,000 clones, about 88% being singletons. The clonotype originates from a woman aged 18-30 years who had been exposed to COVID-19. The source material was PBMCs or T cells enriched from blood (not recorded which). V usage is TRBV6-4 and J usage is TRBJ2-2; possibly TRBD2 for D (5 bases). The DNA for the CDR3 is TGTGCCAGCAGTGACCGGGGATTAGGCACCGGGGAGCTGTTTTTT. Amino acid sequence: CASSDRGLGTGELFF.